This T cell receptor (beta chain) stems from a study of blood T cell repertoires in COVID-19. Study at large: Researchers got acute and convalescent COVID-19 samples from the United States, Italy and Spain. The cDNA or gDNA used as material had been derived from T cells, B-cell-depleted T cells, or PBMCs.

CDR1 is SGHNT and CDR2 is YENEEA in the germline V gene. The CDR3 covers 15 residues. Trimming took off 1 base at V and 4 bases at J, with 13 bases between the two ends. As processed by the authors: Scientists estimated how many nucleated cells there were by amplifying reference gene primers. Only in-frame clones appear in the TCRdb table, and some are missing; sequencing was by immunoSEQ multiplex PCR. V and J calls and clone size are given by that table; D and trimming were obtained from the DNA. This repertoire shows roughly 100,000 clones, roughly 89% found once; its top ten account for 1.5% to 2.5%. The Seattle site enrolled patients during active infection and followed them longitudinally.

The sequence came from a woman in her forties or fifties with COVID-19, enrolled during active disease. The material sequenced was peripheral blood. The rearrangement uses TRBV11-3 and TRBJ1-2; tentative D call: TRBD1 (5 bases). Here the CDR3 reads CASSLAAGGFYGYTF. The CDR3 DNA sequence: TGTGCCAGCAGCTTAGCCGCCGGGGGGTTCTATGGCTACACCTTC.